Listed below are T cell receptor beta chains from one sample, sequenced in a study of shared clonotypes between healthy human individuals. Sequenced by immunoSEQ multiplex PCR; TCRdb stores in-frame clones only, minus some. The sample consists of millions of clones, about 95% of them appearing once. Input material: naive CD8+ T cells sorted from blood. These receptors came from a man aged 18 to 35 in good health. CDR3s include the opening cysteine and the closing phenylalanine or tryptophan. A D gene is named only where the DNA matches it firmly. Size values are once, few and many counts, or a class for expanded clones, and some rows have none.

TRBJ1-2,TRBV6-1,NA,NA,CASSARGGGGDYGYTF,TGTGCCAGCAGTGCCAGGGGCGGCGGGGGTGACTATGGCTACACCTTC
TRBJ2-1,TRBV7-3,NA,NA,CASSSAWTPYNEQFF,TGTGCCAGCAGCTCCGCTTGGACTCCATACAATGAGCAGTTCTTC
TRBJ2-3,TRBV5-1,NA,TRBD2,CASSLLSGVYTDTQYF,TGCGCCAGCAGCTTGCTTAGCGGGGTATACACAGATACGCAGTATTTT
TRBJ2-3,TRBV7-8,NA,NA,CASSLGGIIADTQYF,TGTGCCAGCAGCTTAGGGGGCATAATCGCGGATACGCAGTATTTT
TRBJ1-1,TRBV4-1,NA,NA,CASSPPSRRENTEAFF,TGCGCCAGCAGCCCCCCCTCACGGAGAGAGAACACTGAAGCTTTCTTT
TRBJ2-5,TRBV7-2,NA,NA,CASSFGGGPKETQYF,TGTGCCAGCAGCTTCGGGGGCGGGCCGAAAGAGACCCAGTACTTC
TRBJ1-5,TRBV30,NA,TRBD1,CAWRPTGGLNQPQHF,TGTGCCTGGAGGCCGACAGGGGGCCTCAATCAGCCCCAGCATTTT
TRBJ2-3,TRBV28,NA,NA,CASSITSYTDTQYF,TGTGCCAGCAGTATCACATCATACACAGATACGCAGTATTTT
TRBJ1-1,TRBV5-5,NA,NA,CASSLVTRDTEAFF,TGTGCCAGCAGCTTGGTCACGCGGGACACTGAAGCTTTCTTT
TRBJ1-1,TRBV27,NA,NA,CASSFVGEGTEAFF,TGTGCCAGCAGTTTTGTGGGGGAGGGCACTGAAGCTTTCTTT
TRBJ1-1,TRBV7-9,NA,NA,CASSLTGLGTEAFF,TGTGCCAGCAGCTTAACAGGGTTGGGAACTGAAGCTTTCTTT
TRBJ1-1,TRBV19,NA,NA,CASGFTEAFF,TGTGCCAGTGGGTTCACTGAAGCTTTCTTT
TRBJ2-3,TRBV28,NA,TRBD2,CASSLPTSGGGPSTDTQYF,TGTGCCAGCAGTTTGCCGACTAGCGGGGGGGGCCCTAGCACAGATACGCAGTATTTT
TRBJ1-6,TRBV28,NA,TRBD1,CATTGTGSSPLHF,TGTGCCACCACCGGGACAGGGAGTTCACCCCTCCACTTT
TRBJ2-7,TRBV11-2,NA,TRBD1,CASSFPPGQGVYEQYF,TGTGCCAGCAGCTTCCCTCCGGGACAGGGGGTCTACGAGCAGTACTTC
TRBJ2-1,TRBV5-1,NA,NA,CASSLAPRTVTLGNEQFF,TGCGCCAGCAGCTTGGCCCCGAGGACAGTGACCCTGGGCAATGAGCAGTTCTTC
TRBJ2-7,TRBV27,NA,TRBD2,CASSLFASGGRPYEQYF,TGTGCCAGCAGTTTATTTGCTAGCGGGGGCCGACCCTACGAGCAGTACTTC
TRBJ2-3,TRBV28,NA,NA,CASSSEGISTDTQYF,TGTGCCAGCAGTTCGGAGGGGATAAGCACAGATACGCAGTATTTT
TRBJ1-2,TRBV9,NA,NA,CASSVGGPGYGYTF,TGTGCCAGCAGCGTAGGGGGGCCAGGCTATGGCTACACCTTC
TRBJ2-5,TRBV7-9,NA,NA,CASSLGGIIETQYF,TGTGCCAGCAGCTTGGGCGGGATTATAGAGACCCAGTACTTC
TRBJ1-2,TRBV16,few,NA,CASSHTPSGRSDYGYTF,TGTGCCAGCAGCCACACCCCCTCAGGGCGGTCGGACTATGGCTACACCTTC
TRBJ1-2,TRBV5-1,NA,NA,CASSLAYVAGMDYGYTF,TGCGCCAGCAGCTTGGCCTACGTCGCGGGAATGGACTATGGCTACACCTTC
TRBJ2-2,TRBV5-1,NA,TRBD2,CASSTLAGEVTGELFF,TGCGCCAGCAGCACACTAGCGGGAGAGGTAACCGGGGAGCTGTTTTTT
TRBJ2-1,TRBV19,NA,TRBD2,CATHKREGNYNEQFF,TGTGCCACTCATAAGCGGGAGGGCAACTACAATGAGCAGTTCTTC
TRBJ2-7,TRBV5-1,NA,TRBD2,CASSLDVAGGGYEQYF,TGCGCCAGCAGCTTGGATGTAGCGGGAGGAGGTTACGAGCAGTACTTC
TRBJ2-6,TRBV30,NA,NA,CAWSGGSGANVLTF,TGTGCCTGGAGTGGGGGTTCTGGGGCCAACGTCCTGACTTTC
TRBJ2-1,TRBV4-1,NA,NA,CASSQGDGTSSYNEQFF,TGCGCCAGCAGCCAAGGCGATGGGACCAGCTCCTACAATGAGCAGTTCTTC
TRBJ2-1,TRBV10-1,NA,TRBD2,CASSDPGLASEQFF,TGCGCCAGCTCCGACCCGGGACTAGCTAGTGAGCAGTTCTTC
TRBJ1-1,TRBV2,NA,NA,CASSDGVGTEAFF,TGTGCCAGCAGTGACGGGGTGGGCACTGAAGCTTTCTTT
TRBJ2-7,TRBV9,NA,NA,CASSLDRDYEQYF,TGTGCCAGCAGCCTCGACAGAGACTACGAGCAGTACTTC
TRBJ2-3,TRBV6-6,NA,NA,CASSYQLDGDTDTQYF,TGTGCCAGCAGTTACCAACTAGATGGGGACACAGATACGCAGTATTTT
TRBJ2-7,TRBV7-9,once,TRBD2,CASSSGGEQYF,TGTGCCAGCAGCTCCGGGGGGGAGCAGTACTTC
TRBJ2-1,TRBV7-4,NA,NA,CASSARDTHNEQFF,TGTGCCAGCAGCGCCAGGGACACCCACAATGAGCAGTTCTTC
TRBJ1-5,TRBV5-6,NA,TRBD1,CASSLRVRGNQPQHF,TGTGCCAGCAGCTTGAGGGTCAGGGGGAATCAGCCCCAGCATTTT
TRBJ2-2,TRBV28,NA,TRBD2,CASSFGLAGRPGELFF,TGTGCCAGCAGTTTCGGACTAGCGGGGCGTCCCGGGGAGCTGTTTTTT